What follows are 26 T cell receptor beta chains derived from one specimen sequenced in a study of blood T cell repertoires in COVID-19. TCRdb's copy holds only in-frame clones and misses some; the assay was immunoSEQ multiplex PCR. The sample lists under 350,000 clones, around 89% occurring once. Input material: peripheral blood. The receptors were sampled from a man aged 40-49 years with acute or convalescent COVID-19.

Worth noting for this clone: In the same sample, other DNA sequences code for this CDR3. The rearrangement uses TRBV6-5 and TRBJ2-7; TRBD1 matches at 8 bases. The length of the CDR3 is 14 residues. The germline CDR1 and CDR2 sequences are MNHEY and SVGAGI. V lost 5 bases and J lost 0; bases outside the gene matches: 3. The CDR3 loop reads CASSRDRSSYEQYF. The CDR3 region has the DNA TGTGCCAGCAGTCGGGACAGGAGCTCCTACGAGCAGTACTTC.

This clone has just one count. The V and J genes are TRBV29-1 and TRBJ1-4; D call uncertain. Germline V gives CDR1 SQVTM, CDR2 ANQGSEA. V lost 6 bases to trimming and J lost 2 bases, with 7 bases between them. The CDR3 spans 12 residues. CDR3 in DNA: TGCAGCGTCGGAGGGACTAATGAAAAACTGTTTTTT. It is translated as CSVGGTNEKLFF.

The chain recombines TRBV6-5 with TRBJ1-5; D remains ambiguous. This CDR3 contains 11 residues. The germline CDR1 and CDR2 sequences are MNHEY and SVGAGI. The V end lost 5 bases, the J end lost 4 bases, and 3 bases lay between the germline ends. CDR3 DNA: TGTGCCAGCAGTCAAAATCAGCCCCAGCATTTT. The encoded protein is CASSQNQPQHF.

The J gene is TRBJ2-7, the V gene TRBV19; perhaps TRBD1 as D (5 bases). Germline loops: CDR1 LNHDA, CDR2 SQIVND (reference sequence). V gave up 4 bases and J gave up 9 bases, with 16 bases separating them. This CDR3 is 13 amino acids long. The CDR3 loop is CASSTFEQAAQYF. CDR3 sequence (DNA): TGTGCCAGTAGTACCTTCGAACAGGCCGCGCAGTACTTC.

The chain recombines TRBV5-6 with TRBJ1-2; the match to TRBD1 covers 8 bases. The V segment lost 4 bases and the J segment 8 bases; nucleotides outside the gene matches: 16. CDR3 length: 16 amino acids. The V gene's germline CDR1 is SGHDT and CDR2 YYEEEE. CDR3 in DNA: TGTGCCAGCAGCCCTAGGACAGGGAGCACTATGGGGGGCTACACCTTC. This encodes CASSPRTGSTMGGYTF.

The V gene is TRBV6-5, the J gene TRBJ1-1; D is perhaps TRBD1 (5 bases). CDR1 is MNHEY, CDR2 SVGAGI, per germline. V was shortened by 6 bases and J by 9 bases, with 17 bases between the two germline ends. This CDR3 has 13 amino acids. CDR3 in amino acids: CASSPPSGAKAFF. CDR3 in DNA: TGTGCCAGCAGCCCCCCATCTGGGGCCAAAGCTTTCTTT.

In DNA form, the CDR3 reads TGTGCCAGCACCCGAGCGGGGGGAGGAAACACCATATATTTT. It codes for CASTRAGGGNTIYF. This rearrangement joins TRBV28 to TRBJ1-3; a possible D gene is TRBD1 (5 bases). V dropped 7 bases and J dropped 4 bases, with 14 bases sitting between them. The length of the CDR3 is 14 residues. CDR1 is MDHEN and CDR2 is SYDVKM in the germline V gene.

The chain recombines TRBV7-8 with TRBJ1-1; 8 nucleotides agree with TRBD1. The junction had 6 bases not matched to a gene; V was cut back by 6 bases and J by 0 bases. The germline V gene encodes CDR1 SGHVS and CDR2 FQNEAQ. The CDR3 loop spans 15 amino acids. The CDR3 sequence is CASRERGQVNTEAFF. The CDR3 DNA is TGTGCCAGCAGGGAAAGGGGACAGGTGAACACTGAAGCTTTCTTT. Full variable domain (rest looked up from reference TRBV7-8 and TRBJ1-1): GAGVSQSPRYKVAKRGQDVALRCDPISGHVSLFWYQQALGQGPEFLTYFQNEAQLDKSGLPSDRFFAERPEGSVSTLKIQRTQQEDSAVYLCASRERGQVNTEAFFGQGTRLTVV.

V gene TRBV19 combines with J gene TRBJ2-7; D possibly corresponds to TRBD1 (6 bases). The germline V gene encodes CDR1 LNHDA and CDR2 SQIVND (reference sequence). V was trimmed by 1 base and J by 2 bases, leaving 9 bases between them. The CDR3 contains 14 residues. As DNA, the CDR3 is TGTGCCAGTAGTATAGTTAAGGGGGCCTACGAGCAGTACTTC. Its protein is CASSIVKGAYEQYF.

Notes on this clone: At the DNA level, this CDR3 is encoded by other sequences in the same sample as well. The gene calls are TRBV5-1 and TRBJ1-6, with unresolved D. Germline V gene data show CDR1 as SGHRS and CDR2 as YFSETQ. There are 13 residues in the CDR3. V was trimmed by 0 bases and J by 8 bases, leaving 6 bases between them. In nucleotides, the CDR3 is TGCGCCAGCAGCTTGGGAGGCGATTCACCCCTCCACTTT. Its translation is CASSLGGDSPLHF.

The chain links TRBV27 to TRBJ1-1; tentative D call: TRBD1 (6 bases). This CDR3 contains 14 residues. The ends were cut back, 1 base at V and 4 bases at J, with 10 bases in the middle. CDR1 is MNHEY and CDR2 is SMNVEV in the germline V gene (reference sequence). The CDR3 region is CASSLFQGSTEAFF. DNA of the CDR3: TGTGCCAGCAGTTTATTTCAGGGGAGCACTGAAGCTTTCTTT.

CDR3 nucleotide sequence: TGTGCCAGCAGCTGGACAGGGACCGGGGAGCTGTTTTTT. The encoded protein is CASSWTGTGELFF. The genes are TRBV5-4 and TRBJ2-2; 8 nucleotides match TRBD1. V lost 3 bases, J lost 5 bases, and 0 bases stayed unmatched. The germline V gene encodes CDR1 SGHNT and CDR2 YYREEE (reference sequence). The CDR3 is 13 residues long.

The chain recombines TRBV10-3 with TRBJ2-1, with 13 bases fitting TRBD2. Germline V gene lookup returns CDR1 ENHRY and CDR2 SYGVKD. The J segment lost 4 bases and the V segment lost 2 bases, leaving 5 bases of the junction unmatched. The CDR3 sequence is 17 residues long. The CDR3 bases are TGTGCCATCAGTGAGGGACTAGCGGGGGTCCCATACAATGAGCAGTTCTTC. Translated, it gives CAISEGLAGVPYNEQFF.

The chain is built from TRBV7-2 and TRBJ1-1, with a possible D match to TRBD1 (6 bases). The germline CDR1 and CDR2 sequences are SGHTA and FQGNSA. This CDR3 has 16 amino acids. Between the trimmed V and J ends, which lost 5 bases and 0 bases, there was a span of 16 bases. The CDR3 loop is CASSPARGGLNTEAFF. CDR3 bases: TGTGCCAGCAGCCCCGCGAGGGGGGGGTTGAACACTGAAGCTTTCTTT. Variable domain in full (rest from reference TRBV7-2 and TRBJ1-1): GAGVSQSPSNKVTEKGKDVELRCDPISGHTALYWYRQSLGQGLEFLIYFQGNSAPDKSGLPSDRFSAERTGGSVSTLTIQRTQQEDSAVYLCASSPARGGLNTEAFFGQGTRLTVV.

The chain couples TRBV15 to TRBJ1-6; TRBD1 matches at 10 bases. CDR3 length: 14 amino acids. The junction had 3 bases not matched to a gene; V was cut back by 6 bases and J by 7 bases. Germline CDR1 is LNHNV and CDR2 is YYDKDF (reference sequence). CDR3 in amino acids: CATRRDRGNSPLHF. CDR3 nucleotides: TGTGCCACCAGGAGGGACAGGGGAAATTCACCCCTCCACTTT.

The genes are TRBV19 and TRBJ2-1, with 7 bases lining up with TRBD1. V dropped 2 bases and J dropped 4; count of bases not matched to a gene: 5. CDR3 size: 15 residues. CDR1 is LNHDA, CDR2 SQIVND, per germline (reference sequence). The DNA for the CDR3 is TGTGCCAGTAGTATAAAGGGACAGACATACAATGAGCAGTTCTTC. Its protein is CASSIKGQTYNEQFF.

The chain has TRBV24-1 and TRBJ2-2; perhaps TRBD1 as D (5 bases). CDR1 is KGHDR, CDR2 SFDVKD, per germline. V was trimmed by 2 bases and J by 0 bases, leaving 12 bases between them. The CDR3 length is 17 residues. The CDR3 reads CATSDSGQGPNTGELFF. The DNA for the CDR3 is TGTGCCACCAGTGATTCCGGTCAGGGTCCGAACACCGGGGAGCTGTTTTTT.

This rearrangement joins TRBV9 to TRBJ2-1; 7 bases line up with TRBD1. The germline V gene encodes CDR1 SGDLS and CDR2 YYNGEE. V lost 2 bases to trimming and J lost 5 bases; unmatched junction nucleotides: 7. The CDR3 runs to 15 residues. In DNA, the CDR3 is TGTGCCAGCAGCGTCCGGACAGGAATTAACAATGAGCAGTTCTTC. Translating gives CASSVRTGINNEQFF.

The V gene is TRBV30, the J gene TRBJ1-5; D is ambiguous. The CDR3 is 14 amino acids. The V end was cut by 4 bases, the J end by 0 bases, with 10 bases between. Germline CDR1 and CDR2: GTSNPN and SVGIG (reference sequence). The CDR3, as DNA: TGTGCCTGGACCGACTCCAATAGCAATCAGCCCCAGCATTTT. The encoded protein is CAWTDSNSNQPQHF.

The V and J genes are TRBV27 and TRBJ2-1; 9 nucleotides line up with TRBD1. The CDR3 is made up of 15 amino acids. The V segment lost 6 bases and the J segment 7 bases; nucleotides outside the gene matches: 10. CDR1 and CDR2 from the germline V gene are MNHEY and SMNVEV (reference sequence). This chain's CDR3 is CASRKPGQGRNEQFF. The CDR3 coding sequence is TGTGCCAGCAGGAAACCGGGACAGGGAAGGAATGAGCAGTTCTTC.

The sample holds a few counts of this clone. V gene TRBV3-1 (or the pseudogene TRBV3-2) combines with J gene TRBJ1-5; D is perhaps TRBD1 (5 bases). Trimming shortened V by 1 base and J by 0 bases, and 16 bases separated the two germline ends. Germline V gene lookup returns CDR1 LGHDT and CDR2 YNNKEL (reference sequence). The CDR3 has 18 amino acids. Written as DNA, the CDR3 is TGTGCCAGCAGCCAAGGCAGGGCCTGGGCGTATAGCAATCAGCCCCAGCATTTT. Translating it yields CASSQGRAWAYSNQPQHF.

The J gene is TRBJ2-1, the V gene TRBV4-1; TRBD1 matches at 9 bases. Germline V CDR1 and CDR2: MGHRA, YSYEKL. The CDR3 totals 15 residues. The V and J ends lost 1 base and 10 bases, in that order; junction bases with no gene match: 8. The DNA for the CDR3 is TGCGCCAGCAGCCAAGTGGGGACAGGGCCTGAGGAGCAGTTCTTC. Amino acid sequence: CASSQVGTGPEEQFF.

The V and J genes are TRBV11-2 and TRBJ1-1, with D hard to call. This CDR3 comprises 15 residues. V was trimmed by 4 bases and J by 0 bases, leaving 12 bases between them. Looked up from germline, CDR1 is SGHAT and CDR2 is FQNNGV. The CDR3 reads CASSSKGSLNTEAFF. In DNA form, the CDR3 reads TGTGCCAGCAGCTCTAAAGGGAGTTTGAACACTGAAGCTTTCTTT. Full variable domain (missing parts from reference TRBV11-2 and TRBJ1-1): EAGVAQSPRYKIIEKRQSVAFWCNPISGHATLYWYQQILGQGPKLLIQFQNNGVVDDSQLPKDRFSAERLKGVDSTLKIQPAKLEDSAVYLCASSSKGSLNTEAFFGQGTRLTVV.

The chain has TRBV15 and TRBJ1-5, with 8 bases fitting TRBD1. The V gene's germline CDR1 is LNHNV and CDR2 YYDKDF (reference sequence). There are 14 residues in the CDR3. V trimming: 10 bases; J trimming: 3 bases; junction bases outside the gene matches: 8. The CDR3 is CAIGPDRANQPQHF. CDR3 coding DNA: TGTGCCATCGGGCCGGACAGGGCCAATCAGCCCCAGCATTTT.

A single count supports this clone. The CDR3 DNA reads as TGTGCCAGCAGCCAAAGACAGTTACAAGAGACCCAGTACTTC. Amino acids: CASSQRQLQETQYF. This chain connects TRBV3-1 (or the pseudogene TRBV3-2) to TRBJ2-5, with D tentatively TRBD1 (5 bases). The CDR3 loop spans 14 amino acids. Germline V gene lookup returns CDR1 LGHDT and CDR2 YNNKEL (reference sequence). V lost 2 bases, J lost 2 bases, and 9 bases lay in between.

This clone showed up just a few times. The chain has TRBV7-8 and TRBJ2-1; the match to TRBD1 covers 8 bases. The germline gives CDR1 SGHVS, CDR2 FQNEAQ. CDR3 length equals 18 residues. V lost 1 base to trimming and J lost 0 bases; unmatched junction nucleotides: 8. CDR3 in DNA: TGTGCCAGCAGCTTAGAGCAAAGACAGGGGAGCTCCTACAATGAGCAGTTCTTC. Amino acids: CASSLEQRQGSSYNEQFF.